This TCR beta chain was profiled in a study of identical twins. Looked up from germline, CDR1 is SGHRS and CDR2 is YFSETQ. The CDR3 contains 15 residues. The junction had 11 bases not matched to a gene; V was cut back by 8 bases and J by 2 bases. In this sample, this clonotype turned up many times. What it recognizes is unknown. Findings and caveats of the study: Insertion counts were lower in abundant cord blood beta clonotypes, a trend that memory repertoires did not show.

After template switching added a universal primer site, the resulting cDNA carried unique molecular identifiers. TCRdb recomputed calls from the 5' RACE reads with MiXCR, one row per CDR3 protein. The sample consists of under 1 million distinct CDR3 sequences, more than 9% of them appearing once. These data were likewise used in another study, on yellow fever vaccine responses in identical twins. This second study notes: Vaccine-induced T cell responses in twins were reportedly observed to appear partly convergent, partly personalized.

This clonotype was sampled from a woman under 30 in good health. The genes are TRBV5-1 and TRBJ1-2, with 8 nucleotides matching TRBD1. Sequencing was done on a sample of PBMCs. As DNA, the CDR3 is TGCGCCAGTACTTCCGGGACAGGAGGAAACTATGGCTACACCTTC. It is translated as CASTSGTGGNYGYTF.